One and the same sample provided the 13 T cell receptor beta chains below, sequenced in a study of spatial heterogeneity in lung cancer. Study outcomes and limitations: How many expanded intratumoral alpha and beta TCRs were present tracked the tumor mutation count, which was a count of nonsynonymous mutations.

TCRdb recomputed calls from the 5' RACE reads with MiXCR, one row per CDR3 protein. The sample lists under 20,000 distinct CDR3 sequences, more than 5.5% seen once, with 6.8% in the top ten. Time point of the sample: sample taken at primary tumor resection. Their recognized antigens are unknown. This sample comprised lung tumor tissue, obtained at surgery. The receptors were sampled from a male donor with early-stage non-small cell lung cancer.

This clonotype was recorded many times. This beta chain is a stray read from a library made for alpha chains; its abundance is not meaningful. The J gene is TRBJ2-4, the V gene TRBV7-9; D might be TRBD1 or TRBD2, each matching 5 bases. The length of the CDR3 is 16 residues. Trimming took off 1 base at V and 0 bases at J, with 10 bases between the two ends. Germline V gives CDR1 SEHNR, CDR2 FQNEAQ (reference sequence). The CDR3 here is CASSLGDGLAKNIQYF. CDR3 DNA sequence: TGTGCCAGCAGCTTAGGGGACGGACTAGCCAAAAACATTCAGTACTTC.

This clonotype was recorded many times. This beta chain represents an off-target read in a library built for alpha chains; its size is of limited meaning. This chain connects TRBV2 to TRBJ2-3; no definite D call. The CDR3 runs 17 residues. The V end lost 0 bases, the J end lost 3 bases, and 16 bases lay between the germline ends. Germline V gene lookup returns CDR1 SNHLY and CDR2 FYNNEI. The DNA for the CDR3 is TGTGCCAGCAGTGAAGCGCCGGAGTTTGGGTTGACAGATACGCAGTATTTT. Translation: CASSEAPEFGLTDTQYF.

This clonotype was recorded many times. Within a library made for alpha chains, this beta chain is off target, and its count is uninformative. V usage is TRBV9 and J usage is TRBJ2-1; D not certain. Germline V gene data show CDR1 as SGDLS and CDR2 as YYNGEE. Trimming stripped 5 bases from V and 4 bases from J, with 16 bases between. The CDR3 runs to 15 residues. DNA for the CDR3: TGTGCCAGCAGTCTTTCAGGTTACGTATACAATGAGCAGTTCTTC. It translates to CASSLSGYVYNEQFF. Full variable domain (remainder filled in from reference TRBV9 and TRBJ2-1): DSGVTQTPKHLITATGQRVTLRCSPRSGDLSVYWYQQSLDQGLQFLIQYYNGEERAKGNILERFSAQQFPDLHSELNLSSLELGDSALYFCASSLSGYVYNEQFFGPGTRLTVL.

In this sample, this clonotype turned up many times. With the library built for alpha chains, this beta chain is off target and its frequency is not meaningful. In DNA, the CDR3 is TGTGCCAGCAGCGGCCCCGGTTCCCACGAGCAGTACTTC. Its translation: CASSGPGSHEQYF. The chain uses TRBV7-6 and TRBJ2-7; D not certain. Trimming left V 5 bases short and J 5 bases short, with 13 bases between. Germline V gene sequence: CDR1 SGHVS, CDR2 FNYEAQ. CDR3 length equals 13 residues.

This clonotype has ten or more counts. In a library made to pick up alpha chains, this beta chain is a stray read with a size that means little. The rearrangement uses TRBV7-2 and TRBJ2-3; D ambiguous. The CDR3 covers 13 residues. Germline CDR1 is SGHTA and CDR2 is FQGNSA. V gave up 2 bases and J gave up 4 bases, with 7 bases separating them. This chain's CDR3 is CASSLQTADTQYF. CDR3 coding DNA: TGTGCCAGCAGCTTACAGACGGCAGATACGCAGTATTTT.

This clonotype was seen many times. This beta chain slipped into a library made for alpha chains as a stray read, so its size is not meaningful. This chain connects TRBV10-3 to TRBJ2-7, with D unresolved. Trimming took off 3 bases at V and 4 bases at J, with 13 bases between the two ends. Germline CDR1 reads ENHRY; CDR2 reads SYGVKD. This CDR3 is built from 14 residues. The CDR3 here is CAISDDPPAYEQYF. The CDR3, as DNA: TGTGCCATCAGTGATGACCCTCCCGCTTACGAGCAGTACTTC.

At least ten counts were recorded for this clonotype. Being off target in a library aimed at alpha chains, this beta chain has a size of little meaning. The rearrangement uses TRBV7-2 and TRBJ2-7, with 10 bases fitting TRBD2. CDR3 length equals 14 residues. The ends lost 2 bases at V and 4 bases at J; junction bases unmatched: 2. The V gene's germline CDR1 is SGHTA and CDR2 FQGNSA. The CDR3 DNA follows: TGTGCCAGCAGCTTACGGACTAGCGGATACGAGCAGTACTTC. Amino acid sequence: CASSLRTSGYEQYF.

Regarding this clonotype: Because this beta chain is a stray read in a library intended to capture alpha chains, its abundance should not be given much weight. Here the CDR3 reads CASRDSDKETQYF. CDR3 DNA: TGTGCCAGCCGGGACAGCGATAAAGAGACCCAGTACTTC. The chain recombines TRBV6-2 or TRBV6-3 with TRBJ2-5, with 7 bases lining up with TRBD1. Germline-derived CDR1 and CDR2 are MNHEY and SVGEGT. V was clipped by 8 bases and J by 3 bases; unmatched bases: 6. This CDR3 has 13 amino acids.

This clonotype was counted many times. This beta chain was picked up by a library intended for alpha chains and is off target, so its count carries little meaning. V gene TRBV14 combines with J gene TRBJ2-7; D is undetermined. CDR1 and CDR2 from the germline V gene are SGHDN and FVKESK. This CDR3 is built from 16 residues. V was shortened by 0 bases and J by 0 bases, with 12 bases between the two germline ends. This CDR3 reads CASSQDRTAFSYEQYF. The CDR3, as DNA: TGTGCCAGCAGCCAAGATCGAACAGCCTTCTCCTACGAGCAGTACTTC.

This clonotype has at least ten counts. In a library made to pick up alpha chains, this beta chain is a stray read with a size that means little. V and J are TRBV28 and TRBJ2-2; TRBD1 agrees at 11 bases. The ends lost 7 bases at V and 5 bases at J; junction bases unmatched: 6. The germline V gene encodes CDR1 MDHEN and CDR2 SYDVKM. The CDR3 runs 15 residues. The CDR3 DNA is TGTGCCAGCACCGCGGGGGACAGGGGGACCGGGGAGCTGTTTTTT. Its protein is CASTAGDRGTGELFF. Using reference TRBV28 and TRBJ2-2 for the parts outside the CDR3, the full variable domain is DVKVTQSSRYLVKRTGEKVFLECVQDMDHENMFWYRQDPGLGLRLIYFSYDVKMKEKGDIPEGYSVSREKKERFSLILESASTNQTSMYLCASTAGDRGTGELFFGEGSRLTVL.

This clonotype was observed many times. Because this beta chain is a stray read in a library intended to capture alpha chains, its abundance should not be given much weight. This chain joins TRBV28 and TRBJ1-3; D not resolved. Trimming cost V 3 bases and J 0 bases, with 12 bases left between them. Per germline, CDR1 MDHEN and CDR2 SYDVKM. There are 16 residues in the CDR3. CDR3 sequence (DNA): TGTGCCAGCAGTTTGGGCAGGTATTTCTCTGGAAACACCATATATTTT. It encodes CASSLGRYFSGNTIYF.

This clonotype was counted ten times or more. For a library built for alpha chains, this beta chain is a stray read; little rests on its size. The chain couples TRBV5-5 to TRBJ1-1; 7 bases align to TRBD1. V lost 2 bases and J lost 6; bases outside the gene matches: 10. The length of the CDR3 is 15 residues. Per germline, CDR1 SGHKS and CDR2 YYEKEE (reference sequence). This CDR3 reads CASSFRTGFWPEAFF. In nucleotides, the CDR3 is TGTGCCAGCAGCTTCCGGACAGGATTTTGGCCTGAAGCTTTCTTT.

This clonotype was seen at least ten times. Little can be read into the size of this beta chain, an off-target read in a library designed for alpha chains. In DNA, the CDR3 is TGCGCCAGCAGCCCTCGGGACTCCTGGTACCAAGAGACCCAGTACTTC. Its protein product is CASSPRDSWYQETQYF. The chain uses TRBV5-1 and TRBJ2-5, with a possible D match to TRBD2 (6 bases). This CDR3 contains 16 residues. CDR1 and CDR2 from the germline V gene are SGHRS and YFSETQ. The ends were cut back, 4 bases at V and 0 bases at J, with 16 bases in the middle. Using reference TRBV5-1 and TRBJ2-5 for the parts outside the CDR3, the full variable domain is KAGVTQTPRYLIKTRGQQVTLSCSPISGHRSVSWYQQTPGQGLQFLFEYFSETQRNKGNFPGRFSGRQFSNSRSEMNVSTLELGDSALYLCASSPRDSWYQETQYFGPGTRLLVL.